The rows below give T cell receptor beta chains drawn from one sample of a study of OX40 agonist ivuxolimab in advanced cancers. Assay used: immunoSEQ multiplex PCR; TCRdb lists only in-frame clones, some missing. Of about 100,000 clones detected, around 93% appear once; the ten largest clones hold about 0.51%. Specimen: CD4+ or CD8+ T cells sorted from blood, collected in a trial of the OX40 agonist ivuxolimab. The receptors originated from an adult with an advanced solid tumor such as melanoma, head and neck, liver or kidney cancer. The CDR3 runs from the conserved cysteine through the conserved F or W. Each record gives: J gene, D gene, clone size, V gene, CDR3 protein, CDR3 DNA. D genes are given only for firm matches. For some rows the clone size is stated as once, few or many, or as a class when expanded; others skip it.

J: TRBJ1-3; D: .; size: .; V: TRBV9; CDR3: CASSVTGGTENTIYF; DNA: TGTGCCAGCAGCGTAACTGGGGGGACCGAAAACACCATATATTTT
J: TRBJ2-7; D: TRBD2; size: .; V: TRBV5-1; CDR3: CASSLRGLGAGGYEQYF; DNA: TGCGCCAGCAGCTTGCGGGGGCTCGGCGCGGGAGGGTACGAGCAGTACTTC
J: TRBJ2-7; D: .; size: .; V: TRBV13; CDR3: CASSRAARAGEQYF; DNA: TGTGCCAGCAGCCGCGCCGCCAGGGCAGGGGAGCAGTACTTC
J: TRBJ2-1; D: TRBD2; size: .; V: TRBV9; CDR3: CASGRLADNEQFF; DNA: TGTGCCAGCGGGAGACTAGCAGACAATGAGCAGTTCTTC
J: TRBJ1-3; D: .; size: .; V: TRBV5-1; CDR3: CASTQDSNSGNTIYF; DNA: TGCGCCAGCACGCAGGATTCGAACTCTGGAAACACCATATATTTT
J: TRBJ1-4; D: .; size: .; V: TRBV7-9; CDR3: CASSLVGGGVTNEKLFF; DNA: TGTGCCAGCAGCTTAGTCGGGGGCGGAGTGACTAATGAAAAACTGTTTTTT
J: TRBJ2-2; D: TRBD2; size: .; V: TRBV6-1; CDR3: CASSDVFSGGRGYGELFF; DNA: TGTGCCAGCAGTGACGTGTTTAGCGGGGGGAGAGGTTACGGGGAGCTGTTTTTT
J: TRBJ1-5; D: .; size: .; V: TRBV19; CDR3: CASRPSGASNQPQHF; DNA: TGTGCCAGTAGGCCCAGCGGGGCGAGCAATCAGCCCCAGCATTTT
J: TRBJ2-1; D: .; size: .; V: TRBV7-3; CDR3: CASSLTPGGSYEQFF; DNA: TGTGCCAGCAGCTTAACACCGGGCGGATCCTATGAGCAGTTCTTC
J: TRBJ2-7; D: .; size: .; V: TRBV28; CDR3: CASSLWSTYEQYF; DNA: TGTGCCAGCAGTTTATGGTCGACCTACGAGCAGTACTTC
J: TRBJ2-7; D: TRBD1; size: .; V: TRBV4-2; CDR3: CASSQVRRDRGSYEQYF; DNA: TGTGCCAGCAGCCAAGTCCGGCGGGACAGGGGCTCCTACGAGCAGTACTTC
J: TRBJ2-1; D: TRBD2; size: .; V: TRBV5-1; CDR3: CASSWGLLAEGYNEQFF; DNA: TGCGCCAGCAGCTGGGGTCTTCTAGCGGAAGGATACAATGAGCAGTTCTTC
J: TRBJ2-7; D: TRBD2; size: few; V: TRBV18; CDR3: CASSPGLAGLGREQYF; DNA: TGTGCCAGCTCACCGGGACTAGCGGGGCTTGGACGCGAGCAGTACTTC
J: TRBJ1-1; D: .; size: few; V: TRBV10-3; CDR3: CAISGTQDMNTEAFF; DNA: TGTGCCATCAGTGGGACACAGGACATGAACACTGAAGCTTTCTTT
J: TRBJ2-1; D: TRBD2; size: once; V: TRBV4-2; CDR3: CASSQEPGLEYNEQFF; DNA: TGTGCCAGCAGCCAAGAGCCGGGACTAGAATACAATGAGCAGTTCTTC
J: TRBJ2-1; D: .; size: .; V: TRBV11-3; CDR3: CASSPGIYNEQFF; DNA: TGTGCCAGCAGCCCGGGGATCTACAATGAGCAGTTCTTC
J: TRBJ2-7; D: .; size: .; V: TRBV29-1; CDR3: CGPRGVSSYEQYF; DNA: TGCGGCCCCCGAGGGGTTAGTTCCTACGAGCAGTACTTC
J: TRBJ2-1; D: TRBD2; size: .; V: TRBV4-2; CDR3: CASSPGGTFNEQFF; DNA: TGTGCCAGCAGCCCGGGGGGGACGTTCAATGAGCAGTTCTTC
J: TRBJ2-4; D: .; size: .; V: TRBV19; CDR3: CASSPPIDRAKNIQYF; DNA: TGTGCCAGTTCCCCCCCAATTGACAGGGCCAAAAACATTCAGTACTTC
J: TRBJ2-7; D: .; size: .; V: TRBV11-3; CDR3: CASSQPNTYEQYF; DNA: TGTGCCAGCAGCCAACCGAATACCTACGAGCAGTACTTC
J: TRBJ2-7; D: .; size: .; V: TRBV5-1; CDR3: CASSLGDAGAGTAYEQYF; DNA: TGCGCCAGCAGCTTGGGGGATGCTGGGGCCGGGACCGCGTACGAGCAGTACTTC
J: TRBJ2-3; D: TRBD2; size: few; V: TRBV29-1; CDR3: CVGGTDTQYF; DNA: TGCGTGGGAGGGACAGATACGCAGTATTTT
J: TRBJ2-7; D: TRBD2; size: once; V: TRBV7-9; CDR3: CASSPGGTVYEQYF; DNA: TGTGCCAGCAGCCCGGGAGGGACCGTCTACGAGCAGTACTTC
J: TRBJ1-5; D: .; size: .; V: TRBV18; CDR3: CASSRGRDQPQHF; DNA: TGTGCCAGCTCACGCGGCCGCGATCAGCCCCAGCATTTT
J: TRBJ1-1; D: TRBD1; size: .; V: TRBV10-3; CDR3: CAISQPDRGGEAFF; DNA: TGTGCCATCAGTCAACCGGACAGGGGTGGTGAAGCTTTCTTT
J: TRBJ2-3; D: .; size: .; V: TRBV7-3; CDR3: CASSFRTRTDTQYF; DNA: TGTGCCAGCAGCTTCCGGACTCGAACAGATACGCAGTATTTT
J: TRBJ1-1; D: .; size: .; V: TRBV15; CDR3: CATSRDRNTEAFF; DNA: TGTGCCACCAGCAGAGATCGGAACACTGAAGCTTTCTTT